These 18 T cell receptor beta chains came from one sample sequenced in a study of shared T cell receptors in the human thymus. TCRdb keeps only in-frame clones here, not all; method: immunoSEQ multiplex PCR. The repertoire holds hundreds of thousands of clones, 80% to 90% seen once, with 0.008% to 0.011% in the top ten. These data were also filed under a second study, of human thymus T cells.

The sequenced sample was thymocytes. These receptor sequences come from a girl in the first two years of life with a congenital heart defect.

This chain uses TRBV4-1 with TRBJ1-1, with unresolved D. Germline V gene sequence: CDR1 MGHRA, CDR2 YSYEKL. The germline V and J ends were trimmed by 1 base and 4 bases, with 4 bases remaining between them. This CDR3 comprises 12 residues. The CDR3 nucleotides are TGCGCCAGCAGCCAAGTCGGCACTGAAGCTTTCTTT. It translates to CASSQVGTEAFF.

CDR3 loop: CASSEAGGGRSGGYGYTF. For the CDR3, the DNA is TGTGCCAGCAGTGAAGCGGGGGGGGGACGCTCCGGGGGCTATGGCTACACCTTC. This chain joins TRBV6-1 and TRBJ1-2; D is possibly TRBD1 (5 bases). Trimming stripped 0 bases from V and 4 bases from J, with 21 bases between. The CDR3 spans 18 residues. From germline, CDR1 is MNHNS and CDR2 SASEGT.

The genes are TRBV4-1 and TRBJ2-2; D is perhaps TRBD1 (6 bases). The V end lost 1 base, the J end lost 4 bases, and 13 bases lay between the germline ends. The CDR3 covers 16 residues. Germline V CDR1 and CDR2: MGHRA, YSYEKL. The CDR3 region has the DNA TGCGCCAGCAGCCAAGGGACAGATGGTTTCACCGGGGAGCTGTTTTTT. Protein product: CASSQGTDGFTGELFF.

The chain recombines TRBV10-3 with TRBJ1-2; D is ambiguous. The germline V and J ends were trimmed by 4 bases and 4 bases, with 10 bases remaining between them. The CDR3 spans 13 residues. Germline lookup yields CDR1 ENHRY and CDR2 SYGVKD. For the CDR3, the DNA is TGTGCCATCAGTGCAAATAACACCTATGGCTACACCTTC. This codes for CAISANNTYGYTF.

In this sample, this clone turned up a few times. V usage is TRBV4-1 and J usage is TRBJ2-7; D not certain. Germline V gene data show CDR1 as MGHRA and CDR2 as YSYEKL. V was cut by 0 bases and J by 2 bases, with 14 bases left in between. There are 16 residues in the CDR3. The CDR3 sequence is CASSQDWQASTYEQYF. The CDR3 coding sequence is TGCGCCAGCAGCCAAGATTGGCAGGCCTCTACCTACGAGCAGTACTTC.

The genes are TRBV9 and TRBJ2-1; TRBD2 might be the D (6 bases). CDR3 length: 11 amino acids. Trimming took off 1 base at V and 13 bases at J, with 9 bases between the two ends. Germline V lookup: CDR1 SGDLS, CDR2 YYNGEE. The chain's CDR3 is CASSVSGVQFF. DNA for the CDR3: TGTGCCAGCAGCGTATCGGGGGTTCAGTTCTTC. The entire variable domain, with the rest obtained from reference TRBV9 and TRBJ2-1, is as follows: DSGVTQTPKHLITATGQRVTLRCSPRSGDLSVYWYQQSLDQGLQFLIQYYNGEERAKGNILERFSAQQFPDLHSELNLSSLELGDSALYFCASSVSGVQFFGPGTRLTVL.

The genes are TRBV5-5 and TRBJ2-3; no firm D call. The CDR3 contains 14 residues. Trimming cost V 0 bases and J 6 bases, with 11 bases left between them. Per germline, CDR1 SGHKS and CDR2 YYEKEE (reference sequence). The CDR3: CASSLGYSLDTQYF. The CDR3 DNA reads as TGTGCCAGCAGCTTGGGATACTCGCTCGATACGCAGTATTTT.

J is TRBJ1-2 and V is TRBV4-1; D gene unclear. The CDR3 has 15 residues. Trimming took 1 base from V and 3 from J, leaving 12 bases between them. Germline CDR1 reads MGHRA; CDR2 reads YSYEKL. The CDR3 bases are TGCGCCAGCAGCCAAGCATCCAGAGGGTACTATGGCTACACCTTC. Translated: CASSQASRGYYGYTF.

This sequence joins TRBV7-8 and TRBJ1-5; D uncertain. The CDR3 runs 12 residues. Trimming removed 5 bases from V and 4 bases from J, with 6 bases in between. Germline values: CDR1 SGHVS, CDR2 FQNEAQ. The CDR3 DNA sequence: TGTGCCAGCAGCCCCGTTAATCAGCCCCAGCATTTT. The encoded protein is CASSPVNQPQHF.

The V and J genes are TRBV27 and TRBJ2-1; no definite D call. The CDR3 consists of 16 residues. The V gene's germline CDR1 is MNHEY and CDR2 SMNVEV (reference sequence). Trimming shortened V by 3 bases and J by 0 bases, and 12 bases separated the two germline ends. CDR3 coding DNA: TGTGCCAGCAGTTTGGGCCTCCGAAGCTCCTACAATGAGCAGTTCTTC. It encodes CASSLGLRSSYNEQFF.

The table lists this clone with a count of one. The rearrangement links TRBV2 to TRBJ2-5, with D maybe TRBD1 (6 bases). The CDR3 is 13 amino acids. CDR1 is SNHLY and CDR2 is FYNNEI in the germline V gene. V dropped 4 bases and J dropped 1 base, with 7 bases sitting between them. The CDR3 here is CASSGGPQETQYF. As DNA, the CDR3 is TGTGCCAGCAGTGGGGGGCCCCAAGAGACCCAGTACTTC.

This clone appeared a single time. V gene TRBV11-2 combines with J gene TRBJ2-1; a weak D match, TRBD2 (6 bases). The CDR3 is made up of 20 amino acids. V dropped 0 bases and J dropped 1 base, with 22 bases sitting between them. Germline CDR1 is SGHAT and CDR2 is FQNNGV. The CDR3 reads CASSLDPLSGSGFSYNEQFF. The CDR3 DNA reads TGTGCCAGCAGCTTAGACCCCTTATCGGGGAGCGGGTTTTCCTACAATGAGCAGTTCTTC.

The chain combines TRBV25-1 with TRBJ1-4; 8 nucleotides match TRBD1. The CDR3 runs to 15 residues. Germline CDR1 is MGHDK and CDR2 is SYGVNS. Trimming cost V 8 bases and J 8 bases; bases outside gene matches: 13. The CDR3 spells CASGGGQGNREKLFF. Here the CDR3 DNA reads TGTGCCAGCGGAGGAGGACAGGGAAACCGGGAAAAACTGTTTTTT. The whole variable domain, remainder taken from reference TRBV25-1 and TRBJ1-4, is EADIYQTPRYLVIGTGKKITLECSQTMGHDKMYWYQQDPGMELHLIHYSYGVNSTEKGDLSSESTVSRIRTEHFPLTLESARPSHTSQYLCASGGGQGNREKLFFGSGTQLSVL.

The chain carries TRBV6-1 and TRBJ2-2; 9 nucleotides match TRBD2. The CDR3 extends over 15 amino acids. V dropped 4 bases and J dropped 3; count of bases not matched to a gene: 3. CDR1 is MNHNS, CDR2 SASEGT, per germline. The chain's CDR3 is CASSGGGGDTGELFF. CDR3 sequence (DNA): TGTGCCAGCAGTGGCGGGGGGGGCGACACCGGGGAGCTGTTTTTT.

As DNA, the CDR3 is TGTGCCAGCAGCGCTCCCATTCACGACTTTGGCTACACCTTC. This codes for CASSAPIHDFGYTF. The chain couples TRBV11-2 to TRBJ1-2; D ambiguous. V was shortened by 5 bases and J by 7 bases, with 17 bases between the two germline ends. From germline, CDR1 is SGHAT and CDR2 FQNNGV. CDR3 size: 14 residues.

This clone was recorded only once. The CDR3 reads CASSGFQGAGGYTF. The CDR3 DNA follows: TGTGCCAGCAGCGGATTTCAGGGGGCTGGAGGCTACACCTTC. V is TRBV9 and J is TRBJ1-2; 8 bases line up with TRBD1. V lost 3 bases and J lost 8; bases outside the gene matches: 9. Per the germline V gene, CDR1 is SGDLS and CDR2 is YYNGEE. This CDR3 comprises 14 residues.

The gene calls are TRBV6-1 and TRBJ2-2; possibly TRBD1 for D (5 bases). The germline V gene has CDR1 MNHNS and CDR2 SASEGT. The V and J ends lost 5 bases and 5 bases respectively, with 15 bases between them. The CDR3 consists of 15 residues. The CDR3 DNA reads TGTGCCAGCAGTATAGGAGTAAGACAGACCGGGGAGCTGTTTTTT. It codes for CASSIGVRQTGELFF.

The chain recombines TRBV29-1 with TRBJ1-2; D not certain. CDR3 length equals 12 residues. Trimming shortened V by 5 bases and J by 1 base, and 8 bases separated the two germline ends. The germline CDR1 and CDR2 sequences are SQVTM and ANQGSEA. DNA for the CDR3: TGCAGCGTTAAGGAGGATAACTATGGCTACACCTTC. Residues: CSVKEDNYGYTF.